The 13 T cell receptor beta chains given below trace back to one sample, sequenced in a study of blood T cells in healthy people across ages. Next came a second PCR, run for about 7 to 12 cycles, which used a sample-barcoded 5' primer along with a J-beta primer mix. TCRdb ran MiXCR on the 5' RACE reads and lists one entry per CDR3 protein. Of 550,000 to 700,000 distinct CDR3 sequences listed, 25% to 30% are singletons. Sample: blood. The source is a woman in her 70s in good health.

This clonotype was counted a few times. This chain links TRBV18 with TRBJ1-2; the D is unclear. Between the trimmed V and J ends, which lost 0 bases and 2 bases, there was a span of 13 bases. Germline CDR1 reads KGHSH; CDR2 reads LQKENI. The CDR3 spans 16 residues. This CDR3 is CASSPPGAGGNYGYTF. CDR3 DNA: TGTGCCAGCTCACCACCGGGTGCGGGAGGGAACTATGGCTACACCTTC.

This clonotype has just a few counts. CDR3 residues: CSASTPSNEQFF. Written as DNA, the CDR3 is TGCAGTGCTAGCACCCCTTCCAATGAGCAGTTCTTC. This chain links TRBV20-1 with TRBJ2-1, with D unclear. CDR3 length: 12 amino acids. Germline lookup yields CDR1 DFQATT and CDR2 SNEGSKA (reference sequence). V dropped 3 bases and J dropped 6 bases, with 9 bases sitting between them.

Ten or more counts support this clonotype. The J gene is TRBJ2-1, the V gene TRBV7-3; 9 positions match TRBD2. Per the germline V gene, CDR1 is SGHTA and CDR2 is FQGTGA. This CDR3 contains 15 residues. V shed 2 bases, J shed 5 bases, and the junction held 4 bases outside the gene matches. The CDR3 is CASSLGLAGNNEQFF. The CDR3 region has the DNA TGTGCCAGCAGCTTAGGCCTAGCGGGGAACAATGAGCAGTTCTTC.

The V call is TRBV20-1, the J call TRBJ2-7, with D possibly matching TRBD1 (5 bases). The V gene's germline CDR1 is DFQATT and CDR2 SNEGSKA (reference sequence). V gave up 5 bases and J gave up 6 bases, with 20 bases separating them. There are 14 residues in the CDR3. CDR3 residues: CSADATYGASEQYF. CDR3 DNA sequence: TGCAGTGCTGACGCTACATATGGGGCCTCCGAGCAGTACTTC.

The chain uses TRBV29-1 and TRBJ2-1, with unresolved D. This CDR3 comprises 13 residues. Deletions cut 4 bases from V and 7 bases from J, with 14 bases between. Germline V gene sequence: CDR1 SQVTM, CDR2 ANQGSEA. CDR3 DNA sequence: TGCAGCGTTGGACCGGACCCTATGAATGAGCAGTTCTTC. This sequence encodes CSVGPDPMNEQFF.

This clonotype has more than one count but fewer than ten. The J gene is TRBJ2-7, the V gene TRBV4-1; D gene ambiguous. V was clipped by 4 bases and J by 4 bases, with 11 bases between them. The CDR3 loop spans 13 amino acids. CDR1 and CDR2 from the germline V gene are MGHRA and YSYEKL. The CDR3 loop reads CASSPGYGYEQYF. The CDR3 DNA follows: TGCGCCAGCAGCCCCGGATACGGTTACGAGCAGTACTTC.

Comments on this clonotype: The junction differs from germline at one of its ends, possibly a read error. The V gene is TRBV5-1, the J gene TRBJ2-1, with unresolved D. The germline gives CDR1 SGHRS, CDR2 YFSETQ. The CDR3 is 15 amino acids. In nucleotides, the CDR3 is TGCGCCAGCAGCTTAACTCGTAACTCCTACAATGAGCGGTTCTTC. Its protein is CASSLTRNSYNERFF.

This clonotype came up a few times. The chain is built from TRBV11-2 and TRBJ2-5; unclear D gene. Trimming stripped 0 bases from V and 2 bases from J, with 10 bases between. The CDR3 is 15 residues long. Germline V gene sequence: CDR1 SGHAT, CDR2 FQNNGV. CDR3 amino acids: CASSLDPHRQETQYF. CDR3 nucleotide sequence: TGTGCCAGCAGCTTAGATCCCCACAGACAAGAGACCCAGTACTTC.

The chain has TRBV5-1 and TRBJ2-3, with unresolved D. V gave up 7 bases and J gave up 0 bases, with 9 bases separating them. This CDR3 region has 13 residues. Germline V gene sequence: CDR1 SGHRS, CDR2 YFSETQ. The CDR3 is CASGSGSTDTQYF. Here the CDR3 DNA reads TGCGCCAGCGGGTCCGGGAGCACAGATACGCAGTATTTT.

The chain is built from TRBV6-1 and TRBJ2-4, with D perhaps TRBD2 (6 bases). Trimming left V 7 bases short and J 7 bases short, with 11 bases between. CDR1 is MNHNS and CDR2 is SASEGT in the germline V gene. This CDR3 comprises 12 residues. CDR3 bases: TGTGCCAGCACCTTTGGGGGGAACATTCAGTACTTC. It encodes CASTFGGNIQYF.

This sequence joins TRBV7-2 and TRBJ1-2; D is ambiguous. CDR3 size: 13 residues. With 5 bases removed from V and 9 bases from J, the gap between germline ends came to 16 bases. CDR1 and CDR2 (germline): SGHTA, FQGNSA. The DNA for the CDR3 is TGTGCCAGCAGCCCTAGCCGGGTTCCTCGCTACACCTTC. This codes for CASSPSRVPRYTF. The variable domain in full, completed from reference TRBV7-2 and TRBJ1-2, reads GAGVSQSPSNKVTEKGKDVELRCDPISGHTALYWYRQSLGQGLEFLIYFQGNSAPDKSGLPSDRFSAERTGGSVSTLTIQRTQQEDSAVYLCASSPSRVPRYTFGSGTRLTVV.

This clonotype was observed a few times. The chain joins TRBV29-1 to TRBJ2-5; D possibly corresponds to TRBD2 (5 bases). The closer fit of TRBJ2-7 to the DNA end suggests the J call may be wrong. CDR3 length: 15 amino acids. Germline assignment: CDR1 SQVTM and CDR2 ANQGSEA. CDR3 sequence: CSVEVGFRGAYEQYF. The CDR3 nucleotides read TGCAGCGTTGAAGTCGGGTTTCGGGGTGCCTACGAGCAGTACTTC.

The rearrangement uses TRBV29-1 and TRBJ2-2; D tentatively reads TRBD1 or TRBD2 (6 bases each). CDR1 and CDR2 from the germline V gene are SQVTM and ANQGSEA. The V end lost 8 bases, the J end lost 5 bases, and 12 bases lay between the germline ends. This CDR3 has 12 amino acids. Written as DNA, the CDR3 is TGCAGCACGGGGGCTCTAACCGGGGAGCTGTTTTTT. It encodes CSTGALTGELFF.